This is a list of T cell receptor beta chains from one sample in a study of T cell repertoires in cytomegalovirus infection. These TCRs' antigens remain unknown. One entry per CDR3 protein results from TCRdb running MiXCR on the reads. The sample yields roughly 990,000 distinct CDR3 sequences, less than 40% seen once. The starting material was cultured CD8+ T cells from PBMCs, obtained from culture after CMV antigen stimulation. These receptors all come from a human donor in good health (CMV status not recorded). Some clones in this sample may be carry-over from other donors' samples. The CDR3 runs from the conserved cysteine through the conserved F or W. The order of the fields is D gene, V gene, clone size, J gene, CDR3 length, CDR3 protein, CDR3 DNA. D genes are given only for firm matches. Size is stated for part of the rows, as once, few or many counts, or as a class when the clone is expanded.

.	TRBV6-5	.	TRBJ1-1	13	CASSPDTYTEAFF	TGTGCCAGCAGCCCGGACACGTACACTGAAGCTTTCTTT
.	TRBV28	.	TRBJ2-5	15	CASSLGHRVRETQYF	TGTGCCAGCAGTTTAGGCCACAGGGTTCGAGAGACCCAGTACTTC
.	TRBV7-9	few	TRBJ1-2	14	CASSLAGRAYGYTF	TGTGCCAGCAGCTTAGCTGGCAGGGCCTATGGCTACACCTTC
.	TRBV10-3	few	TRBJ1-1	15	CAISVSGAAGGEAFF	TGTGCCATCAGTGTTTCAGGGGCGGCCGGGGGTGAAGCTTTCTTT
TRBD1	TRBV10-2	.	TRBJ1-1	12	CASSTGETEAFF	TGCGCCAGTTCCACAGGGGAAACTGAAGCTTTCTTT
TRBD2	TRBV19	.	TRBJ2-2	18	CASLSGGPYLADTGELFF	TGTGCCAGTTTGAGCGGGGGCCCTTATTTAGCGGACACCGGGGAGCTGTTTTTT
.	TRBV6-6	.	TRBJ1-6	14	CASRPPDGHSPLHF	TGTGCCAGCAGACCGCCGGACGGACATTCACCCCTCCACTTT
.	TRBV9	.	TRBJ1-1	9	CASSPNAFF	TGTGCCAGCTCACCGAATGCTTTCTTT
TRBD1	TRBV4-2	few	TRBJ1-1	15	CASSSGQGKYTEAFF	TGTGCCAGCAGCTCCGGACAGGGAAAGTACACTGAAGCTTTCTTT
TRBD1	TRBV9	.	TRBJ1-2	15	CASSVDQGVGYGYTF	TGTGCCAGCAGCGTAGATCAGGGGGTGGGATATGGCTACACCTTC
.	TRBV19	few	TRBJ2-5	13	CASSIVKEETQYF	TGTGCCAGTAGTATAGTTAAGGAAGAGACCCAGTACTTC
.	TRBV9	.	TRBJ1-3	16	CASSVNRQTSGNTIYF	TGTGCCAGCAGCGTGAACAGACAGACCTCTGGAAACACCATATATTTT
TRBD2	TRBV6-6	.	TRBJ2-4	16	CASSYVGRGVKNIQYF	TGTGCCAGCAGTTACGTCGGGCGGGGGGTCAAAAACATTCAGTACTTC
TRBD2	TRBV7-8	many	TRBJ2-1	16	CASSPGRGGDYNEQFF	TGTGCCAGCAGCCCGGGCCGGGGGGGAGACTACAATGAGCAGTTCTTC
.	TRBV5-1	few	TRBJ2-7	13	CASSLRQPYEQYF	TGCGCCAGCAGCTTAAGACAGCCCTACGAGCAGTACTTC
.	TRBV6-5	few	TRBJ1-5	13	CASSYSYNQPQHF	TGTGCCAGCAGTTACTCTTACAATCAGCCCCAGCATTTT
TRBD1	TRBV6-6	.	TRBJ1-1	14	CASSRQGGNTEAFF	TGTGCCAGCAGTAGACAGGGGGGGAACACTGAAGCTTTCTTT
.	TRBV7-4	.	TRBJ2-7	13	CASRDFNSYEQYF	TGTGCCAGCAGGGACTTCAACTCCTACGAGCAGTACTTC
TRBD1	TRBV5-1	.	TRBJ2-7	16	CASSGAGTGDSHEQYF	TGCGCCAGCTCAGGAGCCGGGACAGGGGACTCGCACGAGCAGTACTTC
TRBD1	TRBV7-4	few	TRBJ1-2	13	CASSSTGEDGYTF	TGTGCCAGCAGCTCAACAGGGGAGGATGGCTACACCTTC
.	TRBV4-3	.	TRBJ1-1	15	CASSQEGTANTEAFF	TGCGCCAGCAGCCAAGAAGGCACAGCGAACACTGAAGCTTTCTTT
.	TRBV12-5	.	TRBJ1-4	14	CASDGLATNEKLFF	TGTGCTAGTGACGGACTAGCGACTAATGAAAAACTGTTTTTT
.	TRBV4-1	many	TRBJ2-5	14	CASSLAYLGGTQYF	TGCGCCAGCAGCCTAGCGTACCTCGGTGGGACCCAGTACTTC
.	TRBV25-1	.	TRBJ2-1	11	CASSGGTMQFF	TGTGCCAGCAGTGGCGGGACAATGCAGTTCTTC
TRBD2	TRBV11-1	.	TRBJ2-1	17	CASSLPRTSGFYNEQFF	TGTGCCAGCAGCCTCCCGCGGACTAGCGGGTTTTACAATGAGCAGTTCTTC
TRBD1	TRBV4-2	.	TRBJ2-3	17	CASSQEVETGSADTQYF	TGTGCCAGCAGCCAAGAGGTTGAGACAGGGTCCGCAGATACGCAGTATTTT
TRBD2	TRBV4-3	.	TRBJ2-2	17	CASSQDIAGGYTGELFF	TGCGCCAGCAGCCAAGATATAGCGGGGGGCTACACCGGGGAGCTGTTTTTT
.	TRBV7-9	.	TRBJ1-2	13	CASRPGAEYGYTF	TGTGCCAGCAGACCGGGGGCCGAGTATGGCTACACCTTC
.	TRBV10-3	few	TRBJ2-1	15	CAISARDPRENEQFF	TGTGCCATCAGCGCCCGGGACCCTCGTGAGAATGAGCAGTTCTTC
.	TRBV19	few	TRBJ1-5	16	CASSIEGQGRDQPQHF	TGTGCCAGTAGTATCGAGGGCCAGGGAAGGGATCAGCCCCAGCATTTT
.	TRBV2	.	TRBJ2-1	11	CASVIGGEQFF	TGTGCCAGCGTAATAGGGGGGGAGCAGTTCTTC
.	TRBV7-9	many	TRBJ2-5	14	CASSLAELQETQYF	TGTGCCAGCAGCTTAGCGGAACTCCAAGAGACCCAGTACTTC
.	TRBV6-2/TRBV6-3	few	TRBJ2-4	15	CASNRPGQGKNIQYF	TGTGCCAGCAACCGGCCGGGGCAGGGGAAAAACATTCAGTACTTC
.	TRBV19	few	TRBJ2-1	15	CASSISVVTDNEQFF	TGTGCCAGTAGTATTAGTGTAGTTACAGACAATGAGCAGTTCTTC
TRBD1	TRBV29-1	.	TRBJ2-7	16	CSVEWRNRGPSYEQYF	TGCAGCGTTGAATGGCGAAACAGGGGACCCTCCTACGAGCAGTACTTC
.	TRBV7-2	many	TRBJ1-6	16	CASSLDPGSYNSPLHF	TGTGCCAGCAGCTTAGACCCGGGCTCCTATAATTCACCCCTCCACTTT
.	TRBV12-3/TRBV12-4	many	TRBJ1-1	11	CASTLGTEAFF	TGTGCCAGCACCCTCGGCACTGAAGCTTTCTTT
TRBD1	TRBV7-6	many	TRBJ2-2	15	CASSSTGASTGELFF	TGTGCCAGCAGCTCGACAGGGGCGAGCACCGGGGAGCTGTTTTTT
TRBD2	TRBV4-1	.	TRBJ2-1	15	CASSQVLAGRGEQFF	TGCGCCAGCAGCCAAGTCTTAGCGGGGAGGGGTGAGCAGTTCTTC
.	TRBV2	few	TRBJ2-2	13	CASSEEGTGELFF	TGTGCCAGCAGTGAAGAAGGGACCGGGGAGCTGTTTTTT
.	TRBV6-2/TRBV6-3	few	TRBJ2-7	17	CASSSPGSSTLNWEQYF	TGTGCCAGCAGTTCCCCTGGGAGCAGTACCCTGAACTGGGAGCAGTACTTC
TRBD2	TRBV6-6	few	TRBJ2-7	14	CASSPAGSPYEQYF	TGTGCCAGCAGCCCAGCGGGGAGTCCCTACGAGCAGTACTTC
.	TRBV6-6	.	TRBJ1-2	14	CASSYYREGDGYTF	TGTGCCAGCAGTTACTACAGGGAGGGCGATGGCTACACCTTC
.	TRBV28	.	TRBJ1-5	16	CASSLGFRDSNQPQHF	TGTGCCAGCAGTTTAGGGTTCAGGGATAGCAATCAGCCCCAGCATTTT
TRBD1	TRBV7-9	few	TRBJ1-4	15	CASSVDRERREKLFF	TGTGCCAGCAGCGTTGACAGGGAACGTCGTGAAAAACTGTTTTTT
.	TRBV7-2	many	TRBJ2-7	14	CASSPRGPYYEQYF	TGTGCCAGCAGCCCTCGTGGTCCCTACTACGAGCAGTACTTC
.	TRBV12-3/TRBV12-4	.	TRBJ2-7	15	CASSPPGLQSYEQYF	TGTGCCAGCAGCCCTCCGGGACTGCAATCCTACGAGCAGTACTTC
TRBD2	TRBV20-1	few	TRBJ2-3	16	CSARDRKAGGADTQYF	TGCAGTGCTAGAGATCGTAAAGCGGGGGGGGCAGATACGCAGTATTTT
TRBD1	TRBV14	.	TRBJ2-1	16	CASSHPGTGVYNEQFF	TGTGCCAGCAGCCATCCCGGGACAGGGGTCTACAATGAGCAGTTCTTC
.	TRBV6-1	.	TRBJ2-1	11	CASSKADEQFF	TGTGCCAGCAGTAAGGCCGATGAGCAGTTCTTC